Below, one T cell receptor beta chain is given with its context. Its antigen remains unknown. The data are from a study of blood T cells in healthy people across ages. General study points: For the donors, CMV status was unknown and possibly confounded expanded clonotype changes. Per million T cells, TCR beta diversity dropped roughly linearly as age increased.

Germline loops: CDR1 LGHDT, CDR2 YNNKEL (reference sequence). V dropped 5 bases and J dropped 5; count of bases not matched to a gene: 10. The CDR3 is made up of 15 amino acids. Primers used in a second PCR of roughly 6 to 11 cycles were a sample-barcoded 5' primer and a J-beta primer mix. TCRdb called the 5' RACE reads again in MiXCR, with one record for every CDR3 protein. Among hundreds of thousands of distinct CDR3 sequences listed, roughly 44% were seen once. This TCR was sampled from a man between 60 and 75 years old in good health. This chain joins TRBV3-1 and TRBJ2-3; 7 positions match TRBD1. The source material was blood. CDR3 region: CASSGKTGSGDTQYF. In DNA, the CDR3 is TGTGCCAGCAGCGGTAAGACAGGGTCTGGAGATACGCAGTATTTT.